These T cell receptor beta chains were read from a single sample in a study of blood T cell repertoires in COVID-19. The protocol was immunoSEQ multiplex PCR, while the TCRdb copy is restricted to in-frame clones and leaves out a portion. The repertoire includes around 41,000 clones, around 83% of them detected once, and about 43% sits in the top ten. The specimen sequenced was peripheral blood. The receptors come from a woman older than 75 with active or convalescent COVID-19. Both conserved end residues are part of each CDR3. D genes are given only for firm matches. Size is stated for part of the rows, as once, few or many counts, or as a class when the clone is expanded.

j_call v_call d_call clone_size cdr3_aa cdr3_nt
TRBJ1-6 TRBV2 - - CASSEAKGYSPLHF TGTGCCAGCAGTGAAGCAAAGGGGTATTCACCCCTCCACTTT
TRBJ2-1 TRBV11-2 TRBD2 - CASSSNVGLAYDYNEQFF TGTGCCAGCAGCTCAAACGTGGGACTAGCGTACGATTACAATGAGCAGTTCTTC
TRBJ1-1 TRBV28 - - CASTSLWGGAAEAFF TGTGCCAGCACCTCCCTGTGGGGGGGCGCCGCTGAAGCTTTCTTT
TRBJ2-3 TRBV20-1 - - CSASSLISTDTQYF TGCAGTGCTAGTAGCCTAATTAGCACAGATACGCAGTATTTT
TRBJ2-2 TRBV9 - - CASSVARESTGELFF TGTGCCAGCAGCGTCGCCCGAGAATCCACCGGGGAGCTGTTTTTT
TRBJ2-2 TRBV19 - once CASSSWESGELFF TGTGCCAGTAGTAGTTGGGAGTCCGGGGAGCTGTTTTTT
TRBJ2-1 TRBV5-1 - - CASSLGQEQFF TGCGCCAGCAGCTTGGGACAGGAGCAGTTCTTC
TRBJ2-5 TRBV3-1/TRBV3-2 TRBD2 - CASSPQAGEETQYF TGTGCCAGCAGCCCCCAAGCGGGAGAAGAGACCCAGTACTTC
TRBJ1-1 TRBV29-1 - - CSVARDTEAFF TGCAGCGTTGCGCGGGACACTGAAGCTTTCTTT
TRBJ2-1 TRBV13 TRBD2 - CASSLGTSGRTSYSEQFF TGTGCCAGCAGCTTAGGAACTAGCGGGAGAACTTCCTATAGTGAGCAGTTCTTC
TRBJ2-2 TRBV30 - once CAWSVQSTGELFF TGTGCCTGGAGTGTACAGAGCACCGGGGAGCTGTTTTTT
TRBJ2-5 TRBV25-1 TRBD1 - CASNTGQGRETQYF TGTGCCAGCAATACTGGACAGGGTCGAGAGACCCAGTACTTC
TRBJ2-1 TRBV27 TRBD2 - CASSRLAGGRYYNEQFF TGTGCCAGCAGCAGACTAGCGGGAGGTCGTTATTACAATGAGCAGTTCTTC
TRBJ1-4 TRBV5-1 - - CASSLDLGGKLFF TGCGCCAGCAGCTTGGATTTGGGGGGAAAACTGTTTTTT
TRBJ1-4 TRBV7-9 - - CASSGGQATNEKLFF TGTGCCAGCAGCGGGGGACAAGCAACTAATGAAAAACTGTTTTTT
TRBJ2-2 TRBV6-5 TRBD2 - CASSTTSDDTGELFF TGTGCCAGCTCCACTACTAGCGACGATACCGGGGAGCTGTTTTTT
TRBJ1-5 TRBV28 - - CASSLIWSGRNSNQPQHF TGTGCCAGCAGTTTAATTTGGAGCGGGCGAAATAGCAATCAGCCCCAGCATTTT
TRBJ1-5 TRBV2 - - CASRGPSNQPQHF TGTGCCAGCAGGGGCCCTAGCAATCAGCCCCAGCATTTT
TRBJ2-7 TRBV19 TRBD2 - CASSIAGGGEQYF TGTGCCAGTAGTATCGCGGGGGGCGGCGAGCAGTACTTC
TRBJ2-7 TRBV5-8 - once CASSLGQEYEQYF TGTGCCAGCAGCTTGGGACAGGAGTACGAGCAGTACTTC
TRBJ1-2 TRBV28 - - CASTRANYGYTF TGTGCCAGCACGAGAGCTAACTATGGCTACACCTTC
TRBJ2-1 TRBV5-6 - - CASSLTRPYNEQFF TGTGCCAGCAGTCTCACCAGGCCCTACAATGAGCAGTTCTTC
TRBJ1-1 TRBV7-2 TRBD1 once CASSRRQGSPEAFF TGTGCCAGCAGCAGAAGACAGGGCAGCCCTGAAGCTTTCTTT
TRBJ1-1 TRBV28 TRBD1 - CASSFPQGARAEAFF TGTGCCAGCAGTTTTCCGCAGGGGGCGAGGGCTGAAGCTTTCTTT
TRBJ1-6 TRBV28 - - CASSLWGTGSPLHF TGTGCCAGCAGTTTATGGGGGACTGGTTCACCCCTCCACTTT
TRBJ2-1 TRBV5-1 - few CASRLNPTRSDEQFF TGCGCCAGCAGGCTCAACCCCACTAGATCCGATGAGCAGTTCTTC
TRBJ1-1 TRBV29-1 TRBD1 - CSVVQGVPEAFF TGCAGCGTTGTACAGGGGGTCCCTGAAGCTTTCTTT
TRBJ2-5 TRBV2 TRBD2 - CASSERGGQGTQYF TGTGCCAGCAGTGAAAGGGGAGGGCAGGGGACCCAGTACTTC
TRBJ2-3 TRBV7-3 TRBD2 - CASSAGTTSDTQYF TGTGCCAGCAGCGCTGGGACTACATCAGATACGCAGTATTTT
TRBJ1-4 TRBV7-9 TRBD1 - CASSLWDRGVEKLFF TGTGCCAGCAGCTTATGGGACAGGGGAGTTGAAAAACTGTTTTTT
TRBJ2-7 TRBV29-1 - - CSVAIRPPWESSASSYEQYF TGCAGCGTTGCTATCCGTCCCCCCTGGGAGAGTAGCGCAAGCTCCTACGAGCAGTACTTC
TRBJ1-2 TRBV28 TRBD1 - CASVGGLDYGYTF TGTGCCAGCGTAGGGGGCTTGGACTATGGCTACACCTTC
TRBJ1-2 TRBV27 TRBD1 - CASRRTGGLNGYTF TGTGCCAGCAGGCGGACAGGGGGCTTAAACGGCTACACCTTC
TRBJ2-1 TRBV6-2/TRBV6-3 TRBD2 - CASSTSGSGSSDEQFF TGTGCCAGCAGTACTAGCGGTAGCGGGAGTTCAGATGAGCAGTTCTTC
TRBJ1-1 TRBV6-5 - - CASRQGLRTEAFF TGTGCCAGCAGGCAGGGTTTGCGGACTGAAGCTTTCTTT
TRBJ2-6 TRBV7-6 - - CASSLDGGRTGANVLTF TGTGCCAGCAGCTTAGATGGGGGCAGAACCGGGGCCAACGTCCTGACTTTC
TRBJ2-7 TRBV20-1 TRBD2 - CSASNSGRVYEQYF TGCAGTGCTAGTAATAGCGGGAGGGTCTACGAGCAGTACTTC
TRBJ1-5 TRBV28 TRBD1 once CASSTGTGYGSQPQHF TGTGCCAGCAGTACCGGGACAGGGTATGGTAGTCAGCCCCAGCATTTT
TRBJ2-3 TRBV9 - - CASSVGGGLNTQYF TGTGCCAGCAGCGTTGGTGGAGGGTTAAATACGCAGTATTTT
TRBJ2-1 TRBV7-8 TRBD2 - CASALWAGDNNEQFF TGTGCCAGCGCCCTCTGGGCGGGAGATAACAATGAGCAGTTCTTC
TRBJ1-5 TRBV4-1 - - CASSQDLVAGTQPQHF TGCGCCAGCAGCCAAGATCTAGTGGCTGGGACACAGCCCCAGCATTTT
TRBJ2-3 TRBV28 TRBD2 - CASSFSLAGVDTQYF TGTGCCAGCAGTTTTAGCCTAGCGGGAGTTGATACGCAGTATTTT
TRBJ1-6 TRBV18 - - CASSPPADSPLHF TGTGCCAGCTCACCACCCGCAGATTCACCCCTCCACTTT
TRBJ2-1 TRBV6-2/TRBV6-3 - - CASSYVSGGLDILWFF TGTGCCAGCAGTTACGTTTCTGGGGGACTGGATATTTTGTGGTTCTTC
TRBJ2-3 TRBV27 TRBD2 - CASSFGTSVTDTQYF TGTGCCAGCAGTTTCGGGACTAGCGTCACAGATACGCAGTATTTT
TRBJ1-6 TRBV6-2/TRBV6-3 - once CASSLEGVVPNSPLHF TGTGCCAGCAGTTTGGAGGGAGTAGTCCCCAATTCACCCCTCCACTTT
TRBJ2-3 TRBV7-2 - - CASRQRGDTQYF TGTGCCAGCCGCCAACGGGGAGATACGCAGTATTTT